The 18 T cell receptor beta chains presented below share a single source sample, sequenced in a study of T cell clonality in common variable immunodeficiency. Produced via immunoSEQ multiplex PCR; TCRdb's table is partial and in-frame only. This sample shows tens of thousands of clones and no singletons; about 0.68% rests with the ten largest. The sample taken for sequencing was peripheral blood mononuclear cells. These receptors were collected from a person aged 18 to 75 in good health.

In this sample, this clone turned up many times. From the germline J gene comes the end of the CDR3, since the read stops 3 residues before it. V usage is TRBV9 and J usage is TRBJ2-7; D is uncertain. The CDR3 is 15 residues long. V was trimmed by 0 bases and J by 3 bases, leaving 13 bases between them. In germline, CDR1 is SGDLS, CDR2 YYNGEE. The CDR3 loop reads CASSVGFGSVYEQYF. The sequenced part of the CDR3 DNA is TGTGCCAGCAGCGTAGGATTCGGTTCCGTCTACGAG. Full variable domain (outside the CDR3, taken from reference TRBV9 and TRBJ2-7): DSGVTQTPKHLITATGQRVTLRCSPRSGDLSVYWYQQSLDQGLQFLIQYYNGEERAKGNILERFSAQQFPDLHSELNLSSLELGDSALYFCASSVGFGSVYEQYFGPGTRLTVT.

There are many counts of this clone. The sequence runs out 3 residues before the end of the CDR3; the remainder is reconstructed from the germline J gene. The V call is TRBV20-1, the J call TRBJ2-7; 10 bases map to TRBD2. CDR3 length equals 14 residues. Germline values: CDR1 DFQATT, CDR2 SNEGSKA (reference sequence). The V gene end was trimmed by 5 bases and the J gene end by 3 bases; junction bases not matched to a gene: 7. The sequenced part of the CDR3 DNA is TGCAGTGCTTCAAGCGGGGGGGCCTTCTACGAG. Translated, it gives CSASSGGAFYE. The whole CDR3 sequence is CSASSGGAFYEQYF.

The table lists this clone with many counts. The CDR3 end falls 3 residues outside the read, so it is completed with the germline J gene. The V gene is TRBV12-3 or TRBV12-4, the J gene TRBJ1-2; maybe TRBD1 (6 bases). V was clipped by 2 bases and J by 3 bases, with 16 bases between them. The CDR3 runs to 16 residues. This chain's CDR3 is CASSLNFGGQYYGYTF. The CDR3 DNA, read in part, is TGTGCCAGCAGTTTAAATTTCGGGGGGCAATACTATGGC.

This clone was recorded many times. The read terminates 3 residues before the CDR3 end, so the remaining end is supplied by the germline J gene. The rearrangement joins TRBV7-8 to TRBJ2-2, with D tentatively TRBD2 (6 bases). The ends were cut back, 5 bases at V and 7 bases at J, with 20 bases in the middle. The CDR3 contains 16 residues. Germline CDR1 SGHVS, CDR2 FQNEAQ. CDR3 protein: CASSGRDFPVDGELFF. CDR3 bases read: TGTGCCAGCAGCGGCCGGGACTTCCCTGTTGACGGGGAG.

By proportion, this clone is medium-sized. The read falls 3 residues short of the CDR3 end, and the missing part is taken from the germline J gene. This chain links TRBV20-1 with TRBJ2-2, with 11 bases aligning to TRBD1. Germline loops: CDR1 DFQATT, CDR2 SNEGSKA (reference sequence). The junction had 4 bases not matched to a gene; V was cut back by 3 bases and J by 7 bases. The CDR3 consists of 14 residues. This chain's CDR3 is CSASPGQGVGELFF. Partial CDR3 DNA: TGCAGTGCTAGTCCGGGACAGGGGGTCGGGGAG.

This clone appeared many times. The read halts 3 residues ahead of the CDR3 end, with the missing end drawn from the germline J gene. The chain joins TRBV5-4 to TRBJ1-2, with a tentative D call TRBD1 (6 bases). The CDR3 totals 13 residues. From germline, CDR1 is SGHNT and CDR2 YYREEE (reference sequence). V lost 5 bases and J 4 bases, leaving 12 bases between the germline ends. The sequenced part of the CDR3 DNA is TGTGCCAGCAGGCAACAGGGAATCTATGGC. Its protein product is CASRQQGIYG. The complete CDR3 sequence is CASRQQGIYGYTF.

This clone was observed many times. The read ends 3 residues before the CDR3 terminus; that terminus is restored from the germline J gene. The same CDR3 is also encoded by other DNA sequences in this sample. The V and J genes are TRBV6-1 and TRBJ2-1, with D maybe TRBD1 (6 bases). Germline CDR1 and CDR2: MNHNS and SASEGT. This CDR3 comprises 15 residues. V lost 0 bases, J lost 0 bases, and 6 bases lay in between. Here the CDR3 reads CASSEAGGSYNEQFF. CDR3 DNA, as far as it was read: TGTGCCAGCAGTGAAGCAGGGGGCTCCTACAATGAG.

This clone showed up many times. The CDR3 goes on 3 residues after the read ends, and that part is filled in from the germline J gene. This chain joins TRBV30 and TRBJ2-7; 10 bases agree with TRBD2. The CDR3 loop spans 15 amino acids. The germline CDR1 and CDR2 sequences are GTSNPN and SVGIG (reference sequence). Trimming took 2 bases from V and 4 from J; bases not matched to a gene: 8. The part of the CDR3 DNA that was read is TGTGCCTGGAGTAGGCTAGCGGGAGTGTCGTACGAG. Translated: CAWSRLAGVSYE. The CDR3 as a whole reads CAWSRLAGVSYEQYF.

This clone has at least ten counts. Read sequence stops 3 residues before the CDR3 end, and the germline J gene provides the missing end. V and J are TRBV28 and TRBJ2-1, with 8 positions matching TRBD2. The V and J ends lost 2 bases and 5 bases, in that order; junction bases with no gene match: 8. Germline loops: CDR1 MDHEN, CDR2 SYDVKM. The CDR3 length is 16 residues. CDR3 amino acids: CASSLEGTRIHNEQFF. The CDR3 DNA, read in part, is TGTGCCAGCAGTTTAGAGGGGACTAGGATCCACAATGAG.

This clone was found many times. The read gets to within 3 residues of the CDR3 end, and the germline J gene fills in the rest. The genes are TRBV6-2 or TRBV6-3 and TRBJ1-5, with 11 bases that match TRBD1. CDR1 and CDR2 (germline): MNHEY, SVGEGT. The CDR3 runs 16 residues. With V trimmed by 6 bases and J by 4 bases, 8 bases remained unmatched. CDR3 amino acids: CASSNGQGAKNQPQHF. The sequenced CDR3 bases are TGTGCCAGCAGCAACGGACAGGGGGCGAAGAATCAGCCC.

This clone showed up many times. The read falls 3 residues short of the CDR3 end, and the missing part is taken from the germline J gene. V and J are TRBV9 and TRBJ2-5, with 10 bases fitting TRBD2. CDR3 length: 17 amino acids. J lost 5 bases, V lost 4 bases, and 14 bases had no gene match. From germline, CDR1 is SGDLS and CDR2 YYNGEE. Here the CDR3 reads CASSPKAGGPLEETQYF. Partial CDR3 DNA: TGTGCCAGCAGCCCGAAAGCGGGAGGGCCGTTGGAGGAGACC.

This clone was seen many times. The read stops 3 residues short of the end of the CDR3; the missing end is completed from the germline J gene. This chain links TRBV20-1 with TRBJ2-1; weak D call: TRBD2 (5 bases). The CDR3 runs to 13 residues. From germline, CDR1 is DFQATT and CDR2 SNEGSKA (reference sequence). V was trimmed by 2 bases and J by 7 bases, leaving 12 bases between them. The CDR3 bases that were read are TGCAGTGCTAGATCTATGCCGGGGAATGAG. Amino acid sequence: CSARSMPGNE. The whole CDR3 sequence is CSARSMPGNEQFF.

This clone was seen repeatedly, ten times or more. The CDR3 is cut off 3 residues early in the read; its end comes from the germline J gene. The chain carries TRBV14 and TRBJ2-5; D is undetermined. Trimming pared 1 base from V and 0 bases from J, leaving 12 bases between. Per germline, CDR1 SGHDN and CDR2 FVKESK. This CDR3 comprises 16 residues. This chain's CDR3 is CASSQGLKADQETQYF. The part of the CDR3 DNA that was read is TGTGCCAGCAGCCAAGGTTTAAAGGCGGACCAAGAGACC.

This clone was seen ten or more times. The read finishes 3 residues shy of the CDR3 end, and the germline J gene is used to complete it. The genes are TRBV9 and TRBJ1-6; D gene uncertain. The CDR3 is made up of 18 amino acids. Germline CDR1 is SGDLS and CDR2 is YYNGEE. The ends were cut back, 0 bases at V and 0 bases at J, with 13 bases in the middle. CDR3 in amino acids: CASSVGGRAHSYNSPLHF. The CDR3 DNA, read in part, is TGTGCCAGCAGCGTAGGAGGAAGGGCCCACTCCTATAATTCACCC.

There are many counts of this clone. The read ends 3 residues shy of where the CDR3 ends; the end is completed using the germline J gene. The V gene is TRBV28, the J gene TRBJ2-2, with TRBD1 as a possible D gene (6 bases). This CDR3 contains 15 residues. Germline CDR1 is MDHEN and CDR2 is SYDVKM. Between the trimmed V and J ends, which lost 6 bases and 6 bases, there was a span of 17 bases. Incomplete CDR3 DNA: TGTGCCAGCAGGACTGCAGGGGTGAGGGCCGGGGAG. Protein sequence: CASRTAGVRAGE. The full CDR3 protein reads CASRTAGVRAGELFF.

This clone was detected many times. The read halts 3 residues ahead of the CDR3 end, with the missing end drawn from the germline J gene. The gene calls are TRBV18 and TRBJ2-5, with 7 positions matching TRBD2. The junction had 5 bases not matched to a gene; V was cut back by 0 bases and J by 4 bases. Germline-derived CDR1 and CDR2 are KGHSH and LQKENI. This CDR3 contains 15 residues. The chain's CDR3 is CASSPPTSSGETQYF. Partial CDR3 DNA: TGTGCCAGCTCACCACCGACGTCTAGCGGAGAGACC.

The sample holds many counts of this clone. The read ends 3 residues before the CDR3 terminus; that terminus is restored from the germline J gene. This chain joins TRBV28 and TRBJ2-3, with 9 bases lining up with TRBD2. Germline V gene lookup returns CDR1 MDHEN and CDR2 SYDVKM. This CDR3 region has 17 residues. V dropped 1 base and J dropped 4; count of bases not matched to a gene: 9. The CDR3 sequence is CASSLYPLAGVPDTQYF. Incomplete CDR3 DNA: TGTGCCAGCAGTTTATACCCCTTAGCGGGAGTTCCAGATACG.

This clone was seen ten or more times. The CDR3 end is not reached by the read, which stops 3 residues before it; the germline J gene fills it in. The chain has TRBV11-1 and TRBJ2-1; 9 nucleotides align to TRBD2. Trimming removed 6 bases from V and 3 bases from J; junction bases left unmatched: 6. The CDR3 has 15 amino acids. The germline V gene encodes CDR1 SGHAT and CDR2 FQDESV (reference sequence). Incomplete CDR3 DNA: TGTGCCAGCAGTGTGACTAGCGGTTACTACAATGAG. Amino acid sequence: CASSVTSGYYNE. From start to end, the CDR3 is CASSVTSGYYNEQFF.